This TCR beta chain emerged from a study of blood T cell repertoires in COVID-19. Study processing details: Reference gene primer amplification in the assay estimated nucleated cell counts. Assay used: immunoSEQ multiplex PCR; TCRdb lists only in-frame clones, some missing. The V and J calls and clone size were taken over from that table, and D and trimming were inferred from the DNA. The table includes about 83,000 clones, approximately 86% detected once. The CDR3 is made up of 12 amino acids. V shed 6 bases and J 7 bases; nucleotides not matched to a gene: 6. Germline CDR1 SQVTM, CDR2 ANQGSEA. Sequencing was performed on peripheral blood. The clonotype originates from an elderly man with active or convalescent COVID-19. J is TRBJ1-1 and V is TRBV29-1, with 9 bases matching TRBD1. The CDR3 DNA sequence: TGCAGCGTCGGGACAGGGAGAGTTGAAGCTTTCTTT. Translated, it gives CSVGTGRVEAFF.